Sequencing of this T cell receptor (beta chain) was carried out in a study of OX40 agonist ivuxolimab in advanced cancers. About the research overall: Every 2 weeks, ivuxolimab was infused into the patients intravenously at between 0.01 and 10 mg/kg.

In regard to this clone: Its antigen is currently unknown. The junction differs from germline at one of its ends, possibly a read error.

Study findings and constraints: At 0.1 to 3.0 mg/kg and by week 6, clonal expansion occurred in CD4+ and CD8+ blood T cells. Researchers did not establish what antigens the expanded peripheral T cells target.

The data were produced by immunoSEQ multiplex PCR, yet TCRdb's version contains in-frame clones alone and is incomplete. The data show about 53,000 clones, 80% to 90% seen once. The TCR comes from an adult with an advanced solid tumor such as melanoma, head and neck, liver or kidney cancer. Sequencing was performed on CD4+ or CD8+ T cells sorted from blood, taken in a trial of the OX40 agonist ivuxolimab.

The CDR3, as DNA: TGTGCCAGCAGCGCAGCCTCTAGCGGGAGGGCCTACGATGAGCAGTTCTTC. This sequence encodes CASSAASSGRAYDEQFF. The chain links TRBV9 to TRBJ2-1; 12 nucleotides match TRBD2. Germline V gives CDR1 SGDLS, CDR2 YYNGEE. This CDR3 contains 17 residues.